Below, 20 T cell receptor beta chains from the same sample are listed, as sequenced in a study of T-cell reconstitution after alpha-beta-depleted transplantation in children. TCRbeta library construction was performed incorporating unique molecular identifiers. TCRdb redid the calling of the PCR reads with MiXCR, one entry per CDR3 protein. This repertoire shows 360,000 or so distinct CDR3 sequences, around 21% found once; its top ten account for around 4%. Sequenced material: PBMCs from the stem cell graft donor, taken from the stem cell graft. Receptors were obtained from a human donor who donated a stem cell graft to a child with acute myeloid leukemia.

The genes are TRBV15 and TRBJ2-5; D not resolved. The CDR3 runs 13 residues. Per germline, CDR1 LNHNV and CDR2 YYDKDF (reference sequence). V lost 3 bases, J lost 5 bases, and 10 bases lay in between. For the CDR3, the DNA is TGTGCCACCAGCAGTGTGGCTCCGGAGACCCAGTACTTC. Its protein product is CATSSVAPETQYF. Variable domain in full (rest from reference TRBV15 and TRBJ2-5): DAMVIQNPRYQVTQFGKPVTLSCSQTLNHNVMYWYQQKSSQAPKLLFHYYDKDFNNEADTPDNFQSRRPNTSFCFLDIRSPGLGDTAMYLCATSSVAPETQYFGPGTRLLVL.

This clonotype was seen only a few times. The chain combines TRBV12-3 or TRBV12-4 with TRBJ2-5, with D possibly matching TRBD2 (6 bases). The CDR3 runs to 15 residues. V gave up 5 bases and J gave up 4 bases, with 17 bases separating them. The DNA for the CDR3 is TGTGCCAGCAGTACTAGCTCACCCGGTCCAGAGACCCAGTACTTC. It codes for CASSTSSPGPETQYF.

This clonotype appeared a few times. This sequence joins TRBV7-2 and TRBJ2-7; possibly TRBD1 for D (6 bases). The CDR3 is 14 amino acids. V gave up 5 bases and J gave up 4 bases, with 15 bases separating them. Germline V gives CDR1 SGHTA, CDR2 FQGNSA. CDR3 in DNA: TGTGCCAGCAGCGCAACAGGGTTTGGGTACGAGCAGTACTTC. Protein product: CASSATGFGYEQYF.

This clonotype showed up just a few times. V gene TRBV7-8 combines with J gene TRBJ2-6; 8 bases match TRBD1. This CDR3 contains 17 residues. Per the germline V gene, CDR1 is SGHVS and CDR2 is FQNEAQ. After removal of 3 bases from V and 0 bases from J, the junction contained 4 bases not matched to a gene. The CDR3 nucleotides are TGTGCCAGCAGCTTCAGGACAGGGAACTCTGGGGCCAACGTCCTGACTTTC. Protein sequence: CASSFRTGNSGANVLTF.

This clonotype was found a few times. The genes are TRBV7-9 and TRBJ1-1; 9 bases agree with TRBD1. The CDR3 is made up of 13 amino acids. Germline V CDR1 and CDR2: SEHNR, FQNEAQ (reference sequence). The junction had 5 bases not matched to a gene; V was cut back by 4 bases and J by 8 bases. The CDR3 protein is CASSSGQGLEAFF. The CDR3 DNA reads TGTGCCAGCAGCTCAGGACAGGGGCTAGAAGCTTTCTTT.

This chain links TRBV12-3 or TRBV12-4 with TRBJ2-3; D is unclear. The CDR3 covers 14 residues. Trimming removed 3 bases at V and 2 bases at J, with 9 bases between. This chain's CDR3 is CASSFGPYTDTQYF. In nucleotides, the CDR3 is TGTGCCAGCAGTTTCGGACCTTACACAGATACGCAGTATTTT.

The chain carries TRBV29-1 and TRBJ1-3, with D possibly being TRBD1 (5 bases). The CDR3 runs to 15 residues. Germline assignment: CDR1 SQVTM and CDR2 ANQGSEA. The V and J ends lost 2 bases and 2 bases respectively, with 13 bases between them. The CDR3 is CSVEIFGRAGNTIYF. As DNA, the CDR3 is TGCAGCGTTGAAATTTTTGGCAGGGCTGGAAACACCATATATTTT.

The table lists this clonotype with a few counts. The chain combines TRBV24-1 with TRBJ2-5; D remains unclear. Trimming cost V 4 bases and J 5 bases, with 10 bases left between them. The CDR3 loop spans 13 amino acids. CDR1 KGHDR and CDR2 SFDVKD come from the germline V gene. CDR3 in DNA: TGTGCCACCAGTGACCAAGTAGGTGAGACCCAGTACTTC. As protein: CATSDQVGETQYF.

This clonotype was counted a few times. This chain connects TRBV27 to TRBJ2-3; D perhaps matches TRBD2 (5 bases). This CDR3 is 17 amino acids long. Germline lookup yields CDR1 MNHEY and CDR2 SMNVEV (reference sequence). Trimming removed 4 bases from V and 2 bases from J, with 19 bases in between. The CDR3 region is CASSYFRVSGFTDTQYF. The CDR3 DNA is TGTGCCAGCAGTTATTTCCGGGTGAGCGGATTCACAGATACGCAGTATTTT.

In this sample, this clonotype turned up a few times. This sequence joins TRBV29-1 and TRBJ2-2; the match to TRBD1 covers 7 bases. CDR1 and CDR2 (germline): SQVTM, ANQGSEA. Trimming took 7 bases from V and 2 from J; bases not matched to a gene: 13. CDR3 size: 16 residues. The CDR3 DNA is TGCAGCGCCGAGACAGGGTCGTATGCAAACACCGGGGAGCTGTTTTTT. Translating gives CSAETGSYANTGELFF.

This sequence joins TRBV29-1 and TRBJ2-6; the D is unclear. CDR3 size: 15 residues. V was clipped by 1 base and J by 1 base, with 8 bases between them. Per germline, CDR1 SQVTM and CDR2 ANQGSEA. CDR3 coding DNA: TGCAGCGTTGAAGGCCCAGAGTCTGGGGCCAACGTCCTGACTTTC. Protein product: CSVEGPESGANVLTF.

In its sample, this clonotype was seen a few times. The chain is built from TRBV9 and TRBJ2-2, with no clear D. Germline CDR1 is SGDLS and CDR2 is YYNGEE. The CDR3 consists of 13 residues. V lost 0 bases and J 6 bases, leaving 6 bases between the germline ends. CDR3 amino acids: CASSVAYSGELFF. As DNA, the CDR3 is TGTGCCAGCAGCGTAGCATATTCCGGGGAGCTGTTTTTT.

The rearrangement joins TRBV13 to TRBJ2-1; D might be TRBD2 (6 bases). The V end lost 1 base, the J end lost 3 bases, and 10 bases lay between the germline ends. Germline CDR1 is PRHDT and CDR2 is FYEKMQ (reference sequence). This CDR3 contains 15 residues. The CDR3 nucleotides are TGTGCCAGCAGCTTAGCGGGAGCGGGCTACAATGAGCAGTTCTTC. Its protein product is CASSLAGAGYNEQFF.

In its sample, this clonotype was seen a few times. This chain joins TRBV24-1 and TRBJ2-2, with 7 bases that match TRBD2. CDR1 KGHDR and CDR2 SFDVKD come from the germline V gene. CDR3 length: 13 residues. With V trimmed by 9 bases and J by 8 bases, 8 bases remained unmatched. The CDR3 reads CATSYAGVGELFF. CDR3 bases: TGTGCCACCTCCTACGCGGGAGTGGGGGAGCTGTTTTTT.

A few counts support this clonotype. This chain uses TRBV3-1 with TRBJ2-3, with D uncertain. V was shortened by 4 bases and J by 6 bases, with 8 bases between the two germline ends. Germline V gene sequence: CDR1 LGHDT, CDR2 YNNKEL (reference sequence). The CDR3 runs to 12 residues. CDR3 coding DNA: TGTGCCAGCAGCCCAAGGTCGGATACGCAGTATTTT. Its protein is CASSPRSDTQYF.

This clonotype was seen more than once but under ten times. The CDR3 DNA is TGTGCCAGCAGTTTAAATTTGGAGGTTGTAGAGTACTTC. Protein product: CASSLNLEVVEYF. The chain joins TRBV12-3 or TRBV12-4 to TRBJ2-7, with D possibly being TRBD2 (5 bases). V was shortened by 2 bases and J by 11 bases, with 16 bases between the two germline ends. The CDR3 loop spans 13 amino acids.

This clonotype was picked up many times. This chain uses TRBV20-1 with TRBJ2-5; 8 bases line up with TRBD2. Per germline, CDR1 DFQATT and CDR2 SNEGSKA (reference sequence). The CDR3 has 15 amino acids. Trimming at V came to 4 bases and at J to 2 bases, leaving 9 bases not matched to a gene. CDR3 nucleotides: TGCAGTGCTAATCCCAGACTAGCGACTCAAGAGACCCAGTACTTC. Protein sequence: CSANPRLATQETQYF.

The rearrangement uses TRBV20-1 and TRBJ1-2; D is ambiguous. This CDR3 is 10 amino acids long. Trimming stripped 6 bases from V and 11 bases from J, with 13 bases between. Germline V CDR1 and CDR2: DFQATT, SNEGSKA (reference sequence). The CDR3 DNA sequence: TGCAGTGCCAAAGAGGTGTTTTACACCTTC. This gives the protein CSAKEVFYTF.

The V gene is TRBV20-1, the J gene TRBJ2-7; D is undetermined. Trimming shortened V by 1 base and J by 9 bases, and 13 bases separated the two germline ends. The CDR3 is 12 residues long. Per germline, CDR1 DFQATT and CDR2 SNEGSKA (reference sequence). CDR3 sequence reads: CSARAQGLVQYF. In DNA form, the CDR3 reads TGCAGTGCTAGAGCGCAAGGATTGGTGCAGTACTTC.

J is TRBJ2-1 and V is TRBV7-8; a possible D gene is TRBD1 (7 bases). The CDR3 runs 14 residues. Germline loops: CDR1 SGHVS, CDR2 FQNEAQ. With 5 bases removed from V and 4 bases from J, the gap between germline ends came to 12 bases. This CDR3 reads CASSARDRYNEQFF. For the CDR3, the DNA is TGTGCCAGCAGCGCGCGGGACAGATACAATGAGCAGTTCTTC.